This is a list of T cell receptor beta chains from one sample in a study of blood T cells in healthy people across ages. TCRdb analysed the 5' RACE reads with MiXCR anew, one entry per CDR3 protein. The repertoire holds roughly 1.4 million distinct CDR3 sequences, with 55% to 75% as singletons. The sample comprised blood. All receptors derive from a man aged 18 to 29 in good health. The CDR3 runs from the conserved cysteine through the conserved F or W. A D gene is named only where the DNA matches it firmly. Some rows mark clone size as missing; the rest say once, few, many or name a class of expanded clone.

abundance,v_gene,j_gene,d_gene,CDR3aa,CDR3nt
few,TRBV27,TRBJ2-7,NA,CASRSGLYEQYF,TGTGCCAGCAGGTCGGGTCTCTACGAGCAGTACTTC
NA,TRBV29-1,TRBJ1-4,NA,CSEGNEKLFF,TGCAGCGAAGGGAACGAAAAACTGTTTTTT
NA,TRBV12-3/TRBV12-4,TRBJ1-2,TRBD1,CASSLQGARDYGYTF,TGTGCCAGCAGTTTACAGGGGGCGCGTGACTATGGCTACACCTTC
NA,TRBV6-5,TRBJ2-1,NA,CASTRTDNEQFF,TGTGCCAGCACCCGCACAGACAATGAGCAGTTCTTC
few,TRBV29-1,TRBJ2-3,NA,CSVVTPGEDTQYF,TGCAGCGTTGTAACACCGGGAGAGGATACGCAGTATTTT
many,TRBV29-1,TRBJ2-5,TRBD2,CSDRLAGEETQYF,TGCAGCGACAGACTAGCGGGGGAGGAGACCCAGTACTTC
few,TRBV3-1,TRBJ2-3,TRBD2,CASSQKILAGGVITQYF,TGTGCCAGCAGCCAAAAAATACTAGCGGGAGGGGTAATCACGCAGTATTTT
once,TRBV7-9,TRBJ2-7,NA,CASSSISRGVGQYF,TGTGCCAGCAGCTCCATCTCGCGGGGTGTGGGGCAGTACTTC
NA,TRBV4-2,TRBJ2-7,NA,CASSQDEVSHYEQYF,TGTGCCAGCAGCCAAGATGAGGTTAGTCACTACGAGCAGTACTTC
NA,TRBV27,TRBJ2-7,NA,CASMLPLDPTKYEQYF,TGTGCCAGCATGCTCCCTTTAGATCCGACAAAGTACGAGCAGTACTTC
NA,TRBV6-6,TRBJ2-7,TRBD1,CASSGRDSAYEQYF,TGTGCCAGCAGTGGACGGGACAGTGCCTACGAGCAGTACTTC
NA,TRBV9,TRBJ1-2,NA,CASSGTRSPYGYTF,TGTGCCAGCAGCGGGACCCGGAGTCCCTATGGCTACACCTTC
few,TRBV20-1,TRBJ2-7,TRBD1,CSAREYRGTYEQYF,TGCAGTGCTAGAGAATACAGGGGAACCTACGAGCAGTACTTC
NA,TRBV3-1,TRBJ2-1,TRBD2,CASRLSGGEQFF,TGTGCCAGCAGACTTAGCGGGGGTGAGCAGTTCTTC
NA,TRBV4-3,TRBJ2-1,TRBD2,CASSLGLAGGRSRNEQFF,TGCGCCAGCAGCCTGGGACTAGCGGGGGGGCGATCTCGTAATGAGCAGTTCTTC
NA,TRBV6-1,TRBJ2-1,TRBD1,CASSDSRGRLHEQFF,TGTGCCAGCAGTGATTCCAGGGGGCGACTGCATGAGCAGTTCTTC
NA,TRBV10-3,TRBJ2-7,NA,CAISDPGNSFYEQYF,TGTGCCATCAGCGATCCAGGGAATTCTTTCTACGAGCAGTACTTC
NA,TRBV27,TRBJ2-5,NA,CASSLAVPGLQYQETQYF,TGTGCCAGCAGTTTAGCCGTCCCGGGACTCCAGTACCAAGAGACCCAGTACTTC
NA,TRBV4-3,TRBJ2-1,NA,CASSRSREGPLYNEQFF,TGCGCCAGCAGCCGATCCAGGGAAGGCCCCCTCTACAATGAGCAGTTCTTC
few,TRBV20-1,TRBJ1-2,NA,CSARAQTATGYTF,TGCAGTGCTAGGGCCCAGACAGCTACTGGCTACACCTTC
NA,TRBV6-2/TRBV6-3,TRBJ1-2,NA,CASREGLYGYTF,TGTGCCAGCAGGGAAGGCCTATATGGCTACACCTTC
NA,TRBV29-1,TRBJ2-3,NA,CSGAPGQSTDTQYF,TGCAGCGGCGCACCGGGACAAAGCACAGATACGCAGTATTTT
NA,TRBV21-1,TRBJ2-7,NA,CASSTIMAGKRRYEQYF,TGTGCCAGCAGCACGATCATGGCGGGGAAGCGTCGCTACGAGCAGTACTTC
NA,TRBV4-2,TRBJ1-1,NA,CASSQASGGKINTEAFF,TGTGCCAGCAGCCAGGCCTCCGGGGGAAAGATTAACACTGAAGCTTTCTTT
NA,TRBV4-1,TRBJ2-4,TRBD1,CASSQKTGTGENIQYF,TGCGCCAGCAGCCAAAAAACCGGGACAGGGGAAAACATTCAGTACTTC
NA,TRBV7-8,TRBJ2-4,NA,CASSLSPVGENIQYF,TGTGCCAGCAGCTTATCCCCCGTGGGAGAAAACATTCAGTACTTC
NA,TRBV7-9,TRBJ2-3,TRBD2,CASSAEGLAADTQYF,TGTGCCAGCAGCGCGGAAGGACTAGCGGCCGATACGCAGTATTTT
NA,TRBV7-9,TRBJ2-5,NA,CASSLILTAQETQYF,TGTGCCAGCAGCTTGATATTGACAGCTCAAGAGACCCAGTACTTC
NA,TRBV6-4,TRBJ2-3,NA,CASSEGPAARQYF,TGTGCCAGCAGTGAAGGTCCAGCAGCGAGGCAGTATTTT
NA,TRBV27,TRBJ1-6,NA,CASTAGSNNSPLHF,TGTGCCAGCACGGCCGGCTCAAATAATTCACCCCTCCACTTT
NA,TRBV6-2/TRBV6-3,TRBJ2-1,NA,CASRLNTYNEQFF,TGTGCCAGCAGACTAAATACCTACAATGAGCAGTTCTTC
NA,TRBV6-2/TRBV6-3,TRBJ1-2,NA,CASTVGGLNYGYTF,TGTGCCAGCACCGTGGGAGGGCTCAACTATGGCTACACCTTC
once,TRBV6-2/TRBV6-3,TRBJ2-3,NA,CASSRQVSTDTQYF,TGTGCCAGCAGTCGACAGGTCAGCACAGATACGCAGTATTTT
NA,TRBV6-5,TRBJ1-2,NA,CATNLGGLNYGYTF,TGTGCCACCAATCTAGGGGGGCTTAACTATGGCTACACCTTC
NA,TRBV12-3/TRBV12-4,TRBJ1-2,NA,CASSLRHRNYGYTF,TGTGCCAGCAGTTTAAGGCACAGGAACTATGGCTACACCTTC
few,TRBV5-6,TRBJ2-3,NA,CASNKEITDTQYF,TGTGCCAGCAATAAGGAGATCACAGATACGCAGTATTTT
NA,TRBV4-1,TRBJ1-5,NA,CASSQVGNSNQPQHF,TGCGCCAGCAGCCAAGTTGGGAATAGCAATCAGCCCCAGCATTTT
NA,TRBV5-1,TRBJ1-6,TRBD1,CASSRTGVENSPLHF,TGCGCCAGCAGCCGAACAGGGGTCGAGAATTCACCCCTCCACTTT
few,TRBV4-1,TRBJ2-7,NA,CASSQERLAAYEQYF,TGCGCCAGCAGCCAAGAGCGGCTAGCCGCCTACGAGCAGTACTTC
NA,TRBV29-1,TRBJ2-7,TRBD2,CSVQRGRGSYEQYF,TGCAGCGTTCAAAGAGGGAGGGGAAGCTACGAGCAGTACTTC
NA,TRBV12-3/TRBV12-4,TRBJ2-7,TRBD1,CASSPDRGSYNEQYF,TGTGCCAGCAGCCCCGACAGGGGATCTTACAATGAGCAGTACTTC
NA,TRBV7-6,TRBJ2-1,NA,CASSLRTNEQFF,TGTGCCAGCAGCCTCCGGACCAATGAGCAGTTCTTC
NA,TRBV7-2,TRBJ2-5,TRBD2,CASSLSSSGGLPQETQYF,TGTGCCAGCAGTCTTAGCAGTAGCGGGGGGTTACCTCAAGAGACCCAGTACTTC
NA,TRBV11-1,TRBJ1-6,TRBD1,CASSLGDRGSSPLHF,TGTGCCAGCAGCTTAGGGGACAGGGGTTCTTCACCCCTCCACTTT
NA,TRBV7-9,TRBJ1-1,TRBD1,CASSYGTGDAFF,TGTGCCAGCAGCTATGGAACAGGGGATGCTTTCTTT
NA,TRBV7-2,TRBJ2-7,NA,CASSYGDRTSSYEQYF,TGTGCCAGCAGCTACGGGGACCGTACGAGCTCCTACGAGCAGTACTTC
NA,TRBV7-2,TRBJ2-7,NA,CASSLVGRGGGEQYF,TGTGCCAGCAGCTTAGTCGGCAGGGGGGGAGGCGAGCAGTACTTC
NA,TRBV18,TRBJ1-4,TRBD1,CASSTPREEGAPEKLFF,TGTGCCAGCTCAACCCCCCGCGAGGAGGGGGCGCCTGAAAAACTGTTTTTT
NA,TRBV6-2/TRBV6-3,TRBJ2-7,TRBD1,CASSYWWDSYNEQYF,TGTGCCAGCAGTTACTGGTGGGACAGCTATAACGAGCAGTACTTC
NA,TRBV7-2,TRBJ2-7,TRBD2,CASSPVGLAGDEQYF,TGTGCCAGCAGCCCGGTGGGACTAGCGGGAGACGAGCAGTACTTC
NA,TRBV28,TRBJ1-6,NA,CASSPPGRRLLNSPLHF,TGTGCCAGCAGTCCGCCAGGACGACGGTTGCTTAATTCACCCCTCCACTTT
few,TRBV7-2,TRBJ2-5,NA,CASSSTGRGTQYF,TGTGCCAGCAGCTCCACGGGAAGGGGGACCCAGTACTTC
NA,TRBV20-1,TRBJ2-7,TRBD1,CSARSMDRRSYEQYF,TGCAGTGCTAGATCCATGGACAGGAGGTCCTACGAGCAGTACTTC
few,TRBV29-1,TRBJ2-1,TRBD2,CSVEGDRRGLAGNEQFF,TGCAGCGTTGAAGGGGACCGGAGGGGACTAGCGGGAAACGAGCAGTTCTTC
few,TRBV4-3,TRBJ2-7,TRBD1,CASSQDSGTGRDEQYF,TGCGCCAGCAGCCAAGATTCCGGGACAGGCCGTGACGAGCAGTACTTC
NA,TRBV18,TRBJ1-5,NA,CASSPSGGGSNQPQHF,TGTGCCAGCTCACCCTCGGGAGGGGGTAGCAATCAGCCCCAGCATTTT